A selection of T cell receptor beta chains follows, all from one sample in a study of T cell responses to AZD1222 COVID-19 vaccine. The table came from immunoSEQ multiplex PCR; TCRdb's copy has only in-frame clones and leaves some out. The sample has about 140,000 clones, about 88% seen once. The sample here was peripheral blood, taken 28 days after the second AZD1222 dose. The receptors stem from an adult who received the AZD1222 COVID-19 vaccine. Each CDR3 is given with its conserved first and last residue. Rows give clone size only sometimes, using once, few, many, or a class for an expanded clone.

V gene: TRBV3-1/TRBV3-2
J gene: TRBJ1-2
clone size: .
CDR3 protein: CASSQDLLDYGYTF

V gene: TRBV12-3/TRBV12-4
J gene: TRBJ2-3
clone size: .
CDR3 protein: CASSFGVDTQYF

V gene: TRBV6-6
J gene: TRBJ2-1
clone size: .
CDR3 protein: CASRPGQGSYEQFF

V gene: TRBV7-9
J gene: TRBJ1-1
clone size: once
CDR3 protein: CASSLAGTNTEAFF

V gene: TRBV4-2
J gene: TRBJ1-4
clone size: .
CDR3 protein: CASSQVGTGTEKLFF

V gene: TRBV15
J gene: TRBJ1-6
clone size: .
CDR3 protein: CATGRGRNSPLHF

V gene: TRBV6-6
J gene: TRBJ2-7
clone size: few
CDR3 protein: CASSPTGIEQYF

V gene: TRBV6-6
J gene: TRBJ1-3
clone size: once
CDR3 protein: CASSQTVSHWSSGNTIYF

V gene: TRBV19
J gene: TRBJ2-2
clone size: once
CDR3 protein: CASSRTSGSADTGELFF

V gene: TRBV12-3/TRBV12-4
J gene: TRBJ1-4
clone size: few
CDR3 protein: CASSVGEKLFF

V gene: TRBV2
J gene: TRBJ1-1
clone size: .
CDR3 protein: CASSEAGSSEAFF

V gene: TRBV28
J gene: TRBJ2-1
clone size: .
CDR3 protein: CASSLKMRSSYNEQFF

V gene: TRBV10-1
J gene: TRBJ2-2
clone size: .
CDR3 protein: CASSESDTGELFF

V gene: TRBV12-3/TRBV12-4
J gene: TRBJ2-5
clone size: .
CDR3 protein: CASSLTGETQYF

V gene: TRBV7-9
J gene: TRBJ1-1
clone size: .
CDR3 protein: CASSPMGQASTEAFF

V gene: TRBV6-6
J gene: TRBJ2-5
clone size: few
CDR3 protein: CASSRLAGVLETQYF

V gene: TRBV9
J gene: TRBJ2-7
clone size: .
CDR3 protein: CASSPGLAGVANEQYF

V gene: TRBV11-2
J gene: TRBJ2-7
clone size: .
CDR3 protein: CASSFVMTSSYEQYF

V gene: TRBV19
J gene: TRBJ2-1
clone size: few
CDR3 protein: CASSTGDGGIQFF

V gene: TRBV7-2
J gene: TRBJ1-6
clone size: few
CDR3 protein: CASSTYSRASSSPLHF

V gene: TRBV18
J gene: TRBJ2-5
clone size: few
CDR3 protein: CASSPPGRPGETQYF

V gene: TRBV30
J gene: TRBJ1-3
clone size: .
CDR3 protein: CAWIPRGGGNTIYF